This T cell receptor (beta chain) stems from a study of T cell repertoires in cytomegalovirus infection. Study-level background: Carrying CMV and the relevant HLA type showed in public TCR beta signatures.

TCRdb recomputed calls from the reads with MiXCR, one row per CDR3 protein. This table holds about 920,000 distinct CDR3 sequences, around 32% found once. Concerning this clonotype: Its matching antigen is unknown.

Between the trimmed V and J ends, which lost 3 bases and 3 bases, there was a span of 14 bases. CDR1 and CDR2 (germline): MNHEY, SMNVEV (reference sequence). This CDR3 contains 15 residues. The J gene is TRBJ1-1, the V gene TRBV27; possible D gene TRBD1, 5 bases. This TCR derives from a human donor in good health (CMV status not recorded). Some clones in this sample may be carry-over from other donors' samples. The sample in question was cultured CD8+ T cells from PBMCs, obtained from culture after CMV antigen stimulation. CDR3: CASSFGRGRDTEAFF. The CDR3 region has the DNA TGTGCCAGCAGTTTCGGAAGGGGAAGGGACACTGAAGCTTTCTTT.